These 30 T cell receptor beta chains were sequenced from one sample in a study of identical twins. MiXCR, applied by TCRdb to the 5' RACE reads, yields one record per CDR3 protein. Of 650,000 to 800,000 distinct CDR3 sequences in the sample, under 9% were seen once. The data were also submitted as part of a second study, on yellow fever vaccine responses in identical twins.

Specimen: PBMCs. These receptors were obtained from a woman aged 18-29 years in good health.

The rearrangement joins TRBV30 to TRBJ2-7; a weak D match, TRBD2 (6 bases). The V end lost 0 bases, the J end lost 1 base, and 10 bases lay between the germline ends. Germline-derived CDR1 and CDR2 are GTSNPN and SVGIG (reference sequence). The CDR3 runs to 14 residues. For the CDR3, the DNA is TGTGCCTGGAGTGTGGGGGGTAGATCCTACGAGCAGTACTTC. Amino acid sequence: CAWSVGGRSYEQYF.

The CDR3 bases are TGCAGTGCTGTTTTGGCGGGTACAGATACGCAGTATTTT. Amino acid sequence: CSAVLAGTDTQYF. V gene TRBV20-1 combines with J gene TRBJ2-3, with D maybe TRBD2 (5 bases). CDR1 and CDR2 from the germline V gene are DFQATT and SNEGSKA (reference sequence). Trimming stripped 5 bases from V and 3 bases from J, with 12 bases between. The CDR3 has 13 residues.

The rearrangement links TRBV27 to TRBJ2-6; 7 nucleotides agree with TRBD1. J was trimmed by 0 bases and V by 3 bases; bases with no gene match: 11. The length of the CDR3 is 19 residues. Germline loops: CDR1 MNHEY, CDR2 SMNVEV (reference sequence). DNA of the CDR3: TGTGCCAGCAGTTTCCCGGGACAGCTCGCCTACTCTGGGGCCAACGTCCTGACTTTC. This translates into CASSFPGQLAYSGANVLTF. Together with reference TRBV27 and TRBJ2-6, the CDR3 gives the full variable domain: EAQVTQNPRYLITVTGKKLTVTCSQNMNHEYMSWYRQDPGLGLRQIYYSMNVEVTDKGDVPEGYKVSRKEKRNFPLILESPSPNQTSLYFCASSFPGQLAYSGANVLTFGAGSRLTVL.

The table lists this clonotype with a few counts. The CDR3 sequence is CASSEGLAGGPYEQYF. The CDR3, as DNA: TGTGCCAGCAGTGAGGGTCTAGCGGGGGGGCCCTACGAGCAGTACTTC. The rearrangement joins TRBV6-1 to TRBJ2-7; 12 bases agree with TRBD2. From germline, CDR1 is MNHNS and CDR2 SASEGT. The CDR3 is 16 residues long. The J segment lost 2 bases and the V segment lost 3 bases, leaving 5 bases of the junction unmatched.

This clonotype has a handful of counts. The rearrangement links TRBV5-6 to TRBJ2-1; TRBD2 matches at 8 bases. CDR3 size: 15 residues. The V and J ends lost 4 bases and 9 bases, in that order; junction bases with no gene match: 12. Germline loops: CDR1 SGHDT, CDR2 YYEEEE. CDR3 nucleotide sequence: TGTGCCAGCAGCCCGAGCTGGACTAGCAGGGGTGAGCAGTTCTTC. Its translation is CASSPSWTSRGEQFF.

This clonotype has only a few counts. The CDR3 coding sequence is TGCAGTGCTAGTGGATTCTCGGGAGCTTTCTTT. It encodes CSASGFSGAFF. This rearrangement joins TRBV20-1 to TRBJ1-1; D remains unclear. V lost 3 bases, J lost 10 bases, and 12 bases lay in between. Germline-derived CDR1 and CDR2 are DFQATT and SNEGSKA (reference sequence). The CDR3 has 11 residues.

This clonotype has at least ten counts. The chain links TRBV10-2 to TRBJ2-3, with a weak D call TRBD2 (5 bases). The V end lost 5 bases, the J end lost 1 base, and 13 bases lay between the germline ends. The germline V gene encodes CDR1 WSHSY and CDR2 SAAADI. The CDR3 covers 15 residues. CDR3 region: CASSPQERRTDTQYF. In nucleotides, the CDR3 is TGCGCCAGCAGTCCACAAGAGCGGCGCACAGATACGCAGTATTTT.

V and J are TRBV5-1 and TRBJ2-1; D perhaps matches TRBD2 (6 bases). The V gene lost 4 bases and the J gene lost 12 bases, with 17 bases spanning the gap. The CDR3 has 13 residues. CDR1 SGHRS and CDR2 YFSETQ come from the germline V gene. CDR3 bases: TGCGCCAGCAGCCCGAGGGAGGCCGAAGGGCAGTTCTTC. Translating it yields CASSPREAEGQFF.

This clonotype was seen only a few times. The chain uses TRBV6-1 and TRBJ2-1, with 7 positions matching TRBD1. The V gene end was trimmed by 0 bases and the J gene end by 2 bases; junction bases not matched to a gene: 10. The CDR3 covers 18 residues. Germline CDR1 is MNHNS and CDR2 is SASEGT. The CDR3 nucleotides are TGTGCCAGCAGTGAAGCTGGGCCCGACAGGGCACCCTACAATGAGCAGTTCTTC. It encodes CASSEAGPDRAPYNEQFF.

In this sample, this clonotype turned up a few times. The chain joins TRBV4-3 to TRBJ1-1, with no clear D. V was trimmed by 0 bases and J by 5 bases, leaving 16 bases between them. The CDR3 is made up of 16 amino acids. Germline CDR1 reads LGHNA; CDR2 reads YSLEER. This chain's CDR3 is CASSQEFGLSGTEAFF. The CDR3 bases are TGCGCCAGCAGCCAAGAATTTGGGTTGTCAGGTACTGAAGCTTTCTTT.

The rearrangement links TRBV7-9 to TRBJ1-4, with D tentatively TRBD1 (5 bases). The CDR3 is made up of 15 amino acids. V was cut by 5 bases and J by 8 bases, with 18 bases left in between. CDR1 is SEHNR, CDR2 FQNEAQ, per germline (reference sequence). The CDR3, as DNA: TGTGCCAGCAGCCCAGATGGGGCCTCGGACGAAAAACTGTTTTTT. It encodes CASSPDGASDEKLFF.

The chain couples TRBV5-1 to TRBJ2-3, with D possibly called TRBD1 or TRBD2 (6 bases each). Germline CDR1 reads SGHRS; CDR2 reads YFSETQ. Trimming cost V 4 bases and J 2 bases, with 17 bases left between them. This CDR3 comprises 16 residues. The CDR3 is CASSLFSGATTDTQYF. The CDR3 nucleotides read TGCGCCAGCAGCCTTTTCTCGGGGGCGACCACAGATACGCAGTATTTT.

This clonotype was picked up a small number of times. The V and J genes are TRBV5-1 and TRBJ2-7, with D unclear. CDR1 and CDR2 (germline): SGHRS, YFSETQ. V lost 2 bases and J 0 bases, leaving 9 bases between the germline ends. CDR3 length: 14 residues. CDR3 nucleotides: TGCGCCAGCAGCTTTCTCCAAAGCTCCTACGAGCAGTACTTC. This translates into CASSFLQSSYEQYF.

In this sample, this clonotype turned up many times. The CDR3 sequence is CASSLGNSNQPQHF. The CDR3 DNA follows: TGTGCCAGCAGCCTGGGGAATAGCAATCAGCCCCAGCATTTT. V usage is TRBV12-3 or TRBV12-4 and J usage is TRBJ1-5; D ambiguous. The CDR3 consists of 14 residues. Trimming left V 6 bases short and J 0 bases short, with 9 bases between.

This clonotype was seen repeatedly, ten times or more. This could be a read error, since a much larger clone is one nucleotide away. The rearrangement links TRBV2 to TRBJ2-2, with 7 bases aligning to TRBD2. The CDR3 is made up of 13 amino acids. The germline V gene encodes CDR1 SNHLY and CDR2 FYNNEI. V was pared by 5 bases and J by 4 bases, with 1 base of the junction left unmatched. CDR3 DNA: TGTGCCAGCAGTCCTAGCGGCACCGGGGAGCTGTTTTTT. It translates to CASSPSGTGELFF.

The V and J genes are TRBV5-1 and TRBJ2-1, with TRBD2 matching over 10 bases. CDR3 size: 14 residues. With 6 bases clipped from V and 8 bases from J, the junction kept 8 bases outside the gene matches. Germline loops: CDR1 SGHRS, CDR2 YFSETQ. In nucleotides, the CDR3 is TGCGCCAGCACCAAGCGGGGGGGCATCGATGAGCAGTTCTTC. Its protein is CASTKRGGIDEQFF.

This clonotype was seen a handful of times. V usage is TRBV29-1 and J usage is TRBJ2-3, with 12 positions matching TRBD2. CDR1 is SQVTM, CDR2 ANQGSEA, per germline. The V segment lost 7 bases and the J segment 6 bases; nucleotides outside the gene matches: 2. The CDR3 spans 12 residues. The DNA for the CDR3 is TGCAGCGCCGGACTAGCGGGGGATACGCAGTATTTT. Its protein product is CSAGLAGDTQYF.

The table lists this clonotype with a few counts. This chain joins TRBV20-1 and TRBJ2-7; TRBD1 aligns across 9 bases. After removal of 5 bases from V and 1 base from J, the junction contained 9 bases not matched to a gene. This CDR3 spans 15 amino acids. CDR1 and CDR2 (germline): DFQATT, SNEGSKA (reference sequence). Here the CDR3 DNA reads TGCAGTGCTTCTTGGGACAGGGCCGGGTCCTACGAGCAGTACTTC. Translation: CSASWDRAGSYEQYF.

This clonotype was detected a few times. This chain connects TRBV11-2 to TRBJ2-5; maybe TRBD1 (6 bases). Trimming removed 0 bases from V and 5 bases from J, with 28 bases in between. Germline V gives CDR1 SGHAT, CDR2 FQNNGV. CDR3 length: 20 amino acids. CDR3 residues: CASSLENTGPPGTTGETQYF. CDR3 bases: TGTGCCAGCAGCTTAGAGAACACCGGGCCGCCCGGGACAACAGGGGAGACCCAGTACTTC.

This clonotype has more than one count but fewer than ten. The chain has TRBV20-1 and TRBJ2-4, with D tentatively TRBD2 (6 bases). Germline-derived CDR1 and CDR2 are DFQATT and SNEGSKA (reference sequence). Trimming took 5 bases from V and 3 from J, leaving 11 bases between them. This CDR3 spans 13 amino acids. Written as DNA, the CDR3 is TGCAGTGCTCCCCCCGGGGGCAAAAACATTCAGTACTTC. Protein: CSAPPGGKNIQYF.

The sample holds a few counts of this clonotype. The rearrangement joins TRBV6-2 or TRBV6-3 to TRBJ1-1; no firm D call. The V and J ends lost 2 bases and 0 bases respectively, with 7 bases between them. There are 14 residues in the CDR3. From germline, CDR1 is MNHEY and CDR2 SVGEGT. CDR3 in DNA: TGTGCCAGCAGTTACATGATTATGAACACTGAAGCTTTCTTT. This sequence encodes CASSYMIMNTEAFF.

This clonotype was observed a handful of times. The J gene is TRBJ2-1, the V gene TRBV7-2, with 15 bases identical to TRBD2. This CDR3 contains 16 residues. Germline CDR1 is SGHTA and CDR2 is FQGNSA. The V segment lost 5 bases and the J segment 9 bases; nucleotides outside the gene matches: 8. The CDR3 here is CASSRGLAGGHGEQFF. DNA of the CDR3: TGTGCCAGCAGCCGCGGACTAGCGGGGGGGCATGGTGAGCAGTTCTTC.

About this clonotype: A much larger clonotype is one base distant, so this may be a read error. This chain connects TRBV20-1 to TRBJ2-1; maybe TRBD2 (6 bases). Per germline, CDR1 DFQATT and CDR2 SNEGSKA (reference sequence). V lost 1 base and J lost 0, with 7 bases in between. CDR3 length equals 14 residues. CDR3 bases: TGCAGTGCTAGAGTGGGGGGCTCCTACAATGAGCAGTTCTTC. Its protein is CSARVGGSYNEQFF.

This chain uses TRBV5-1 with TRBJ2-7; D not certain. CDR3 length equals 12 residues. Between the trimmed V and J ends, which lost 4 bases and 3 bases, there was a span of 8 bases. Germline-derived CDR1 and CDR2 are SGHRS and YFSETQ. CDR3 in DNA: TGCGCCAGCAGCGCGTCTTTCTACGAGCAGTACTTC. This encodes CASSASFYEQYF.

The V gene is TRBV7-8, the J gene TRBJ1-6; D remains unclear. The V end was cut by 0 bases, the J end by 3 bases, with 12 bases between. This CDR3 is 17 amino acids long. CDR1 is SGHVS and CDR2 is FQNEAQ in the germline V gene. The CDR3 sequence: CASSLAGSGSYNSPLHF. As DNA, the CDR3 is TGTGCCAGCAGCTTAGCTGGTTCGGGCAGCTATAATTCACCCCTCCACTTT. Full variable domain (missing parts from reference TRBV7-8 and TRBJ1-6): GAGVSQSPRYKVAKRGQDVALRCDPISGHVSLFWYQQALGQGPEFLTYFQNEAQLDKSGLPSDRFFAERPEGSVSTLKIQRTQQEDSAVYLCASSLAGSGSYNSPLHFGNGTRLTVT.

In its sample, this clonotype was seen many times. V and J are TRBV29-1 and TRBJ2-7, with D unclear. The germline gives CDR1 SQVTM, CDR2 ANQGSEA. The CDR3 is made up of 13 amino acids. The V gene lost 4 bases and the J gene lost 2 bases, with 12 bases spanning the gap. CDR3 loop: CSVVSARTYEQYF. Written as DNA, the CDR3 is TGCAGCGTTGTTTCCGCCAGGACCTACGAGCAGTACTTC.

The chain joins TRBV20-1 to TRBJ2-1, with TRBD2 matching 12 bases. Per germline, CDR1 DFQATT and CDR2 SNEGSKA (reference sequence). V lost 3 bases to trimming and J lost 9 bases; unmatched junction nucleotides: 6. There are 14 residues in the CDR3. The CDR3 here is CSARPSGGVGEQFF. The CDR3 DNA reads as TGCAGTGCTAGGCCTAGCGGGGGGGTTGGTGAGCAGTTCTTC.

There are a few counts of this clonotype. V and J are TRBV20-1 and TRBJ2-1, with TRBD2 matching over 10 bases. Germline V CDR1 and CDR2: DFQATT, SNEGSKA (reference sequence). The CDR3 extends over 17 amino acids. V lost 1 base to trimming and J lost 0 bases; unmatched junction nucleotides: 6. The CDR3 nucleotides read TGCAGTGCTAGAGGGGTAGCGGGGGGACTCTCCTACAATGAGCAGTTCTTC. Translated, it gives CSARGVAGGLSYNEQFF.

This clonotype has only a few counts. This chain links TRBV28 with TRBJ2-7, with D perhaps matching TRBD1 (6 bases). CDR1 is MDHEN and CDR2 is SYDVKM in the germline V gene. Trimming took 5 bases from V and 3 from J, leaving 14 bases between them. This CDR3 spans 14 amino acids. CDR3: CASSHRVGHYEQYF. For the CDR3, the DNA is TGTGCCAGCAGTCACAGGGTAGGCCACTACGAGCAGTACTTC.

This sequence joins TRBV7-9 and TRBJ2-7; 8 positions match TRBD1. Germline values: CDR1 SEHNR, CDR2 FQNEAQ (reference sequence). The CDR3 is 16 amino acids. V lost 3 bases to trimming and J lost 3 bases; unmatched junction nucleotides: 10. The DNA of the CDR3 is TGTGCCAGCAGCTTGGGCCCAGGGGGCTCGGGCTACGAGCAGTACTTC. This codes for CASSLGPGGSGYEQYF.